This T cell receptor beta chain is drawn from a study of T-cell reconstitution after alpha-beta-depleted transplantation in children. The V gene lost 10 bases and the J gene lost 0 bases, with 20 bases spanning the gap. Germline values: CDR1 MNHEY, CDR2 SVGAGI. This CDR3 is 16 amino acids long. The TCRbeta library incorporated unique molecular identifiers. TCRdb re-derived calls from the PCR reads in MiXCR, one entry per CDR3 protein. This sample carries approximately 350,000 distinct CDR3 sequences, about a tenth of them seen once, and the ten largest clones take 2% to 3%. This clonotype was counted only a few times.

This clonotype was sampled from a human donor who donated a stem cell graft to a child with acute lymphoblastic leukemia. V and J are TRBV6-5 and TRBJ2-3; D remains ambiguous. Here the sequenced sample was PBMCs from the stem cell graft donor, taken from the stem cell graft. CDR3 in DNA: TGTGCCACCCGGCACGTTGGTATCTCTAGCACAGATACGCAGTATTTT. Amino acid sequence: CATRHVGISSTDTQYF.